This T cell receptor beta chain stems from a study of cytomegalovirus exposure and HLA in healthy donors. Study overall: Assignment to the Caucasian-associated ancestry cluster applied to 75% to 85% of the approximately 400 genotyped donors.

Study conclusions and caveats: Per a prior analysis, the majority of TCR beta V segments were productive roughly 90% or roughly 30% of the time.

CDR3 size: 16 residues. Between the trimmed V and J ends, which lost 1 base and 9 bases, there was a span of 19 bases. Germline assignment: CDR1 LNHDA and CDR2 SQIVND (reference sequence). A word on this clone: Its antigen is unidentified.

It was with 60 Vbeta and 13 Jbeta primers that the PCR ran. Using immunoSEQ multiplex PCR, the repertoire was profiled, and TCRdb retains in-frame clones only, with some absent. This listing includes some 120,000 clones. Sequencing input: PBMCs. V usage is TRBV19 and J usage is TRBJ2-4, with a possible D match to TRBD2 (5 bases). The source of this sequence is a woman aged 60-75 years in good health and CMV-seronegative. The CDR3 DNA reads as TGTGCCAGTAGTATAGGCGCCGGGAAAGGCCAAACCATTCAGTACTTC. It codes for CASSIGAGKGQTIQYF.